These 9 T cell receptor beta chains share one sample of origin, sequenced in a study of T cell responses to AZD1222 COVID-19 vaccine. The method was immunoSEQ multiplex PCR; TCRdb's version includes in-frame clones alone and lacks a portion of them. The sample has 130,000 to 150,000 clones, about 91% seen once. The input for sequencing was peripheral blood, taken on day 0 of AZD1222 vaccination. These receptors all stem from an adult in good health.

This rearrangement joins TRBV28 to TRBJ2-5; 9 bases fit TRBD1. The length of the CDR3 is 14 residues. Germline V CDR1 and CDR2: MDHEN, SYDVKM. V shed 7 bases, J shed 3 bases, and the junction held 6 bases outside the gene matches. This CDR3 reads CASTGTGWEETQYF. Written as DNA, the CDR3 is TGTGCCAGCACCGGGACAGGGTGGGAAGAGACCCAGTACTTC.

The chain carries TRBV6-5 and TRBJ1-1; possibly TRBD1 for D (5 bases). Germline V CDR1 and CDR2: MNHEY, SVGAGI. V lost 6 bases, J lost 3 bases, and 17 bases lay in between. CDR3 length: 15 residues. The CDR3 DNA follows: TGTGCCAGCAGAAGACCCGGGACGGCCGACACTGAAGCTTTCTTT. This gives the protein CASRRPGTADTEAFF.

The sample holds one count of this clone. This sequence joins TRBV19 and TRBJ1-5; no clear D. Per the germline V gene, CDR1 is LNHDA and CDR2 is SQIVND (reference sequence). This CDR3 is 15 amino acids long. V shed 3 bases and J shed 3 bases, with 12 bases lying between them. The CDR3 loop is CASSIVGRNNQPQHF. The CDR3 DNA is TGTGCCAGTAGTATTGTGGGCAGGAACAATCAGCCCCAGCATTTT.

The chain couples TRBV5-1 to TRBJ1-1, with TRBD1 matching 7 bases. CDR1 and CDR2 (germline): SGHRS, YFSETQ. V shed 4 bases, J shed 0 bases, and the junction held 9 bases outside the gene matches. CDR3 length: 16 residues. The CDR3 DNA follows: TGCGCCAGCAGCCGCCCCCAGGGGGGACTGAACACTGAAGCTTTCTTT. Translated, it gives CASSRPQGGLNTEAFF.

This rearrangement joins TRBV19 to TRBJ1-5, with a possible D match to TRBD1 (6 bases). The CDR3 runs to 13 residues. The V gene's germline CDR1 is LNHDA and CDR2 SQIVND (reference sequence). V gave up 1 base and J gave up 8 bases, with 9 bases separating them. Here the CDR3 DNA reads TGTGCCAGTAGTATAGGGGGGGGCGAGCCCCAGCATTTT. Its protein product is CASSIGGGEPQHF.

V and J are TRBV7-2 and TRBJ2-5; 10 bases match TRBD2. V shed 4 bases and J 4 bases; nucleotides not matched to a gene: 9. The length of the CDR3 is 16 residues. Germline CDR1 is SGHTA and CDR2 is FQGNSA. The CDR3 region is CASSWRDSGGGETQYF. As DNA, the CDR3 is TGTGCCAGCAGCTGGCGAGACAGCGGGGGGGGAGAGACCCAGTACTTC.

V is TRBV2 and J is TRBJ2-1, with 12 nucleotides matching TRBD2. This CDR3 spans 13 amino acids. V shed 5 bases, J shed 12 bases, and the junction held 5 bases outside the gene matches. CDR1 SNHLY and CDR2 FYNNEI come from the germline V gene. The CDR3: CASSWTSGVGQFF. CDR3 in DNA: TGTGCCAGCAGTTGGACTAGCGGGGTTGGGCAGTTCTTC.

The rearrangement uses TRBV10-3 and TRBJ1-6; 11 bases match TRBD1. V was pared by 6 bases and J by 8 bases, with 15 bases of the junction left unmatched. Germline loops: CDR1 ENHRY, CDR2 SYGVKD. The CDR3 spans 18 residues. CDR3 DNA sequence: TGTGCCATCAGCTCCGGGACAGGGGGTTTTTGGCGGGATTCACCCCTCCACTTT. This encodes CAISSGTGGFWRDSPLHF.

This rearrangement joins TRBV30 to TRBJ2-7; 8 bases are a match to TRBD1. The CDR3 has 16 residues. Unmatched junction bases numbered 10, after V lost 1 base and J lost 2 bases. Germline assignment: CDR1 GTSNPN and CDR2 SVGIG (reference sequence). The CDR3 sequence is CAWSDRGSSFTYEQYF. The CDR3 DNA reads as TGTGCCTGGAGTGACAGGGGGTCCTCTTTTACCTACGAGCAGTACTTC.